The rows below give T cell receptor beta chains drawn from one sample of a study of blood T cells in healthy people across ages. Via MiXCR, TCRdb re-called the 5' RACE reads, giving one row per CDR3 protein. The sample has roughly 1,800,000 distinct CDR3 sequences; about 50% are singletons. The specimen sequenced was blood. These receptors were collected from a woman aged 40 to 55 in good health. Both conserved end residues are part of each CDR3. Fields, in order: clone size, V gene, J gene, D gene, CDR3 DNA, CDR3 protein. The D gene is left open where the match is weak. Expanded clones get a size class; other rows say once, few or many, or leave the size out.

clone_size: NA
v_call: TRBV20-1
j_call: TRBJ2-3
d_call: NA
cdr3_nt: TGCAGTGCTAGAGATGTAAGGCTTCAGGGAGATACGCAGTATTTT
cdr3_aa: CSARDVRLQGDTQYF

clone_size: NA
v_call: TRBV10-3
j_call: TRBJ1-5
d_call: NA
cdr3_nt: TGTGCCACCAAAGGGGTAGGGAGGAACCAGCCCCAGCATTTT
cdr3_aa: CATKGVGRNQPQHF

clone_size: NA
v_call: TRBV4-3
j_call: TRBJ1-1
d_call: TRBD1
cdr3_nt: TGCGCCAGCAGCCGACAGGGTCCTGACACTGAAGCTTTCTTT
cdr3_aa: CASSRQGPDTEAFF

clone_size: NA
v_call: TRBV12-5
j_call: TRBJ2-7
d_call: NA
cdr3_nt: TGTGCTAGTGGTTCCAGGGTCAACTACGAGCAGTACTTC
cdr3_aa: CASGSRVNYEQYF

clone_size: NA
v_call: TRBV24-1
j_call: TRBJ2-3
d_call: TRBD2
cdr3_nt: TGTGCCACCAGTGACCGGACGCGGGGGAAGGGCACAGATACGCAGTATTTT
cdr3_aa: CATSDRTRGKGTDTQYF

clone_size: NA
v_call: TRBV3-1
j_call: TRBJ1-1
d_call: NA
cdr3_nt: TGTGCCAGCAGCCAAGGGGGTCCCAGGGCATACACTGAAGCTTTCTTT
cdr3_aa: CASSQGGPRAYTEAFF

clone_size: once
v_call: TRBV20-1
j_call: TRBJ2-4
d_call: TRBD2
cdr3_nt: TGCAGTGCTAGCGGGGGGGCTACGATAACCAAAAACATTCAGTACTTC
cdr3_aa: CSASGGATITKNIQYF

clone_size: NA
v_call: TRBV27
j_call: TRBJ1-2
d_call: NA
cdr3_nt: TGTGCCAGCAGTTTATTCCGTAAAGGTTACGGGTTGAACTATGGCTACACCTTC
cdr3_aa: CASSLFRKGYGLNYGYTF

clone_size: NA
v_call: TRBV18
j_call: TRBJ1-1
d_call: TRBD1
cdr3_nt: TGTGCCAGCTCACCAGAGACAGGGGGCTATGCTTTCTTT
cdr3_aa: CASSPETGGYAFF

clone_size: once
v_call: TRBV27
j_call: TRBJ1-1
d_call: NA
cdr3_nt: TGTGCCAGCAGTTTAATGGGAAGGGCTTTCTTT
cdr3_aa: CASSLMGRAFF

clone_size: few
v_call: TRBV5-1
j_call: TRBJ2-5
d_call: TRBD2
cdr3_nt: TGCGCCAGCAGCCCCGGATGGACTAGCGCCGACCAAGAGACCCAGTACTTC
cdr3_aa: CASSPGWTSADQETQYF

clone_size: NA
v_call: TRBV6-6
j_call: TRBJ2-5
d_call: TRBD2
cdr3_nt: TGTGCCAGCAGTGATTGGACTAGCGGGGAGGGAGAGACCCAGTACTTC
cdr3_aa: CASSDWTSGEGETQYF

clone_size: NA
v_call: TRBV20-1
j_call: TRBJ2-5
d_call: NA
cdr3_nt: TGCAGTGCCGCTGACAGGCGGGAGACCCAGTACTTC
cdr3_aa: CSAADRRETQYF

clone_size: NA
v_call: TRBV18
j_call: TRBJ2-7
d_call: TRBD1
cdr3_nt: TGTGCCAGCTCACCACCGACAGGGGTTGGCGGGCAGTACTTC
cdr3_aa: CASSPPTGVGGQYF

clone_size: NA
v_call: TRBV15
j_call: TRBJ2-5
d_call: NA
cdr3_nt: TGTGCCACCAGCATCGGGGGAGAGACCCAGTACTTC
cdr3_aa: CATSIGGETQYF

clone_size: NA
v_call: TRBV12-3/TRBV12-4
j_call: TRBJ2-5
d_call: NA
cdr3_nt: TGTGCCAGCAGTGGGGCAGGGGGGCCGATTCAAGAGACCCAGTACTTC
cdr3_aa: CASSGAGGPIQETQYF

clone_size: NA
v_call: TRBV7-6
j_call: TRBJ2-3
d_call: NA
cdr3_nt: TGTGCCAGCAGCCCCGACAGGAGCAGCACAGATACGCAGTATTTT
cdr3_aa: CASSPDRSSTDTQYF

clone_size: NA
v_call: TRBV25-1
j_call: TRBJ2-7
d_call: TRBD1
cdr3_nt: TGTGCCAGCAGTGAATCCCGGACAGGACTCTACGAGCAGTACTTC
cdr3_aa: CASSESRTGLYEQYF

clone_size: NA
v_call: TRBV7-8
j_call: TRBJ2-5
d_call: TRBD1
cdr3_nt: TGTGCCTCCCCTCCGGGACAGGGGGCTTGGGAGACCCAGTACTTC
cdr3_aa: CASPPGQGAWETQYF

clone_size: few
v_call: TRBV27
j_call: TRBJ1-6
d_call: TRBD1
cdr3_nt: TGTGCCAGCAGTTTTGAGGGACAGGGGTCCTCACCCCTCCACTTT
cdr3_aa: CASSFEGQGSSPLHF

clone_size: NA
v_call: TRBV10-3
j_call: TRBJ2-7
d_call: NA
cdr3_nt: TGTGCCATCAGTGAGTTGTCAGGTCTCTCCGACGAGCAGTACTTC
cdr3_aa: CAISELSGLSDEQYF

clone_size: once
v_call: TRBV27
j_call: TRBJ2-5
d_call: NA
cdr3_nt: TGTGCCAGCAGCGGAGCGTCGAGCGGAGCCGGTAGGGAGACCCAGTACTTC
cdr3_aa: CASSGASSGAGRETQYF

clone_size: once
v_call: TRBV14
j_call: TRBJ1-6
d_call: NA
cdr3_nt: TGTGCCAGCAGCCAAGAGGCGGCCAGCTCACCCCTCCACTTT
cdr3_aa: CASSQEAASSPLHF

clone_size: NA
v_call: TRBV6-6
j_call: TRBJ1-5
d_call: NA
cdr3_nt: TGTGCCAGCCTCAGGAGGGAGCAGCCCCAGCATTTT
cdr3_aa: CASLRREQPQHF

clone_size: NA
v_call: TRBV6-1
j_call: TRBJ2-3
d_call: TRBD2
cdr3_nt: TGTGCCAGCAGGGAGATCGGGCCAGCGGGGGCTACAGATACGCAGTATTTT
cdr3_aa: CASREIGPAGATDTQYF

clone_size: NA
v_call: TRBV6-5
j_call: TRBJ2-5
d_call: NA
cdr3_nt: TGTGCCAGCAGTGCCCCAGGGACAGAGACCCAGTACTTC
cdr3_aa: CASSAPGTETQYF